The T cell receptor beta chain under discussion was sequenced for a study of blood T cell repertoires in COVID-19. Study overall: T cells, B-cell-depleted T cells, or PBMCs supplied cDNA or gDNA.

The assay was immunoSEQ multiplex PCR, and TCRdb's table has in-frame clones only and misses some. The repertoire has some 320,000 clones, over 75% of them found once; the top ten carry 7.2%. CDR3 size: 11 residues. Looked up from germline, CDR1 is GTSNPN and CDR2 is SVGIG (reference sequence). The V end was cut by 2 bases, the J end by 6 bases, with 6 bases between. This TCR was sampled from a human donor in a cohort sampled during active COVID-19. This chain connects TRBV30 to TRBJ2-3; tentative D call: TRBD1 (5 bases). The sequencing input was peripheral blood. The CDR3 DNA is TGTGCCTGGAGTAAGGGGGATACGCAGTATTTT. Its translation is CAWSKGDTQYF.